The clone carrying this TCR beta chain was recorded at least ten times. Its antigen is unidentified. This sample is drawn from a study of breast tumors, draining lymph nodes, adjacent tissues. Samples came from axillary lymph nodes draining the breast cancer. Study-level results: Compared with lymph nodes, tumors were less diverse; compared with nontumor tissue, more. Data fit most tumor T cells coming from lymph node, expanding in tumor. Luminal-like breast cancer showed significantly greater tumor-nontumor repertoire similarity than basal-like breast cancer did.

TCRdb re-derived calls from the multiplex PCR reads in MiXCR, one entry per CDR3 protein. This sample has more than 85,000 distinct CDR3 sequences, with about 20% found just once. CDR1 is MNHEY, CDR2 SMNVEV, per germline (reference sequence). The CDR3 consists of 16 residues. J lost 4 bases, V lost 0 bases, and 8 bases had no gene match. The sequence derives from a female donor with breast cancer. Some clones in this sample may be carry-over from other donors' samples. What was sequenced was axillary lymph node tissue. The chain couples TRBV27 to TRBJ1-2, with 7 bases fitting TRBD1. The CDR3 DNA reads TGTGCCAGCAGTTTATCCCCGACAGGGTTGGGCTATGGCTACACCTTC. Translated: CASSLSPTGLGYGYTF.